These 13 T cell receptor beta chains came from one sample sequenced in a study of preoperative IRX-2 immunotherapy in early breast cancer. The assay was immunoSEQ multiplex PCR, and TCRdb's table has in-frame clones only and misses some. The sample lists roughly 34,000 clones; roughly 90% were seen once. The treatment denotes: preoperative locoregional IRX-2 cytokine immunotherapy. Material: tumor tissue, obtained after IRX-2 immunotherapy. These receptors were obtained from a human donor with breast cancer.

J is TRBJ1-1 and V is TRBV7-7; the D gene is possibly TRBD1 (5 bases). In germline, CDR1 is SSHAT, CDR2 FNYEAQ (reference sequence). V was shortened by 5 bases and J by 2 bases, with 21 bases between the two germline ends. The CDR3 has 17 residues. The chain's CDR3 is CASSLSGQGRSNTEAFF. CDR3 in DNA: TGTGCCAGCAGCCTTAGCGGCCAGGGACGTTCCAACACTGAAGCTTTCTTT.

The rearrangement joins TRBV19 to TRBJ1-5; perhaps TRBD1 as D (6 bases). With 3 bases removed from V and 8 bases from J, the gap between germline ends came to 14 bases. CDR1 and CDR2 from the germline V gene are LNHDA and SQIVND (reference sequence). The CDR3 spans 14 residues. This CDR3 is CASSIQGRNEPQHF. The CDR3 DNA follows: TGTGCCAGTAGTATCCAGGGGCGGAATGAGCCCCAGCATTTT.

CDR3 bases: TGTGCCAGCAGCTTGAAGGCAGGCCCTTACCTGAACACTGAAGCTTTCTTT. It encodes CASSLKAGPYLNTEAFF. V usage is TRBV11-3 and J usage is TRBJ1-1; D gene unclear. The CDR3 spans 17 residues. V shed 3 bases and J shed 0 bases, with 17 bases lying between them. The germline gives CDR1 SGHNT, CDR2 YENEEA.

V and J are TRBV5-1 and TRBJ2-3; perhaps TRBD2 as D (6 bases). This CDR3 is built from 14 residues. V was shortened by 4 bases and J by 1 base, with 10 bases between the two germline ends. Germline V CDR1 and CDR2: SGHRS, YFSETQ. CDR3 protein: CASSPWEGTDTQYF. Written as DNA, the CDR3 is TGCGCCAGCAGCCCCTGGGAGGGCACAGATACGCAGTATTTT.

The chain combines TRBV5-1 with TRBJ2-2, with 8 bases matching TRBD1. The CDR3 totals 16 residues. Germline CDR1 and CDR2: SGHRS and YFSETQ. The J segment lost 5 bases and the V segment lost 3 bases, leaving 9 bases of the junction unmatched. The CDR3 here is CASSSDRVKVTGELFF. CDR3 DNA: TGCGCCAGCAGCTCGGACAGGGTAAAGGTTACCGGGGAGCTGTTTTTT. The full variable domain, in which reference TRBV5-1 and TRBJ2-2 provide the parts outside the CDR3, is KAGVTQTPRYLIKTRGQQVTLSCSPISGHRSVSWYQQTPGQGLQFLFEYFSETQRNKGNFPGRFSGRQFSNSRSEMNVSTLELGDSALYLCASSSDRVKVTGELFFGEGSRLTVL.

V gene TRBV6-8 combines with J gene TRBJ2-2; perhaps D is TRBD1 or TRBD2 (7 bases each). The length of the CDR3 is 14 residues. Germline V CDR1 and CDR2: MNHGY, SAAAGT. V lost 6 bases to trimming and J lost 5 bases, with 13 bases between them. The CDR3 spells CASRDREGTGELFF. The DNA of the CDR3 is TGTGCCAGCAGAGACAGGGAGGGAACCGGGGAGCTGTTTTTT.

The chain recombines TRBV6-8 with TRBJ1-3; D is ambiguous. Germline loops: CDR1 MNHGY, CDR2 SAAAGT. The V gene lost 0 bases and the J gene lost 4 bases, with 16 bases spanning the gap. The CDR3 extends over 17 amino acids. CDR3 amino acids: CASSYSEQGSWGNTIYF. The CDR3 bases are TGTGCCAGCAGTTACTCCGAACAAGGCTCGTGGGGAAACACCATATATTTT.

V and J are TRBV4-3 and TRBJ2-3; TRBD1 matches at 9 bases. Germline V gene sequence: CDR1 LGHNA, CDR2 YSLEER. This CDR3 spans 17 amino acids. With V trimmed by 3 bases and J by 0 bases, 7 bases remained unmatched. In DNA form, the CDR3 reads TGCGCCAGCAGCCAGGGACAGGGATCGTCCAGCACAGATACGCAGTATTTT. It is translated as CASSQGQGSSSTDTQYF.

The rearrangement uses TRBV29-1 and TRBJ1-2; perhaps TRBD1 as D (5 bases). The germline V gene encodes CDR1 SQVTM and CDR2 ANQGSEA. Between the trimmed V and J ends, which lost 4 bases and 4 bases, there was a span of 16 bases. This CDR3 is 14 amino acids long. The CDR3 DNA follows: TGCAGCGTTGCCCGGGCGGACGGGGGCTATGGCTACACCTTC. Residues: CSVARADGGYGYTF.

The chain recombines TRBV12-5 with TRBJ2-5; 9 positions match TRBD1. Trimming cost V 5 bases and J 5 bases; bases outside gene matches: 24. Germline loops: CDR1 LGHNT, CDR2 FRNRAP. The CDR3 has 20 amino acids. CDR3 DNA: TGTGCTAGTGGTCGTGAGGGCGAGGCTATCCGGGACAGGGCTCGGGAGACCCAGTACTTC. Amino acids: CASGREGEAIRDRARETQYF.

The V call is TRBV12-5, the J call TRBJ1-5; D gene unclear. This CDR3 contains 15 residues. CDR1 and CDR2 (germline): LGHNT, FRNRAP. The CDR3 protein is CATTVGRGGNQPQHF. CDR3 nucleotides: TGTGCCACCACAGTGGGGAGAGGCGGCAATCAGCCCCAGCATTTT.

V gene TRBV5-1 combines with J gene TRBJ2-3; 9 nucleotides line up with TRBD2. V lost 0 bases and J lost 1; bases outside the gene matches: 6. CDR3 size: 17 residues. Germline V gives CDR1 SGHRS, CDR2 YFSETQ. The chain's CDR3 is CASSLGSSGARTDTQYF. The DNA for the CDR3 is TGCGCCAGCAGCTTGGGGTCTAGCGGGGCCCGCACAGATACGCAGTATTTT.

V gene TRBV19 combines with J gene TRBJ2-3; TRBD2 might be the D (5 bases). Per the germline V gene, CDR1 is LNHDA and CDR2 is SQIVND (reference sequence). This CDR3 has 17 residues. The V and J ends lost 0 bases and 0 bases respectively, with 13 bases between them. The DNA of the CDR3 is TGTGCCAGTAGTATAGACCTCGGCGGGTCGAGCACAGATACGCAGTATTTT. Its translation: CASSIDLGGSSTDTQYF.